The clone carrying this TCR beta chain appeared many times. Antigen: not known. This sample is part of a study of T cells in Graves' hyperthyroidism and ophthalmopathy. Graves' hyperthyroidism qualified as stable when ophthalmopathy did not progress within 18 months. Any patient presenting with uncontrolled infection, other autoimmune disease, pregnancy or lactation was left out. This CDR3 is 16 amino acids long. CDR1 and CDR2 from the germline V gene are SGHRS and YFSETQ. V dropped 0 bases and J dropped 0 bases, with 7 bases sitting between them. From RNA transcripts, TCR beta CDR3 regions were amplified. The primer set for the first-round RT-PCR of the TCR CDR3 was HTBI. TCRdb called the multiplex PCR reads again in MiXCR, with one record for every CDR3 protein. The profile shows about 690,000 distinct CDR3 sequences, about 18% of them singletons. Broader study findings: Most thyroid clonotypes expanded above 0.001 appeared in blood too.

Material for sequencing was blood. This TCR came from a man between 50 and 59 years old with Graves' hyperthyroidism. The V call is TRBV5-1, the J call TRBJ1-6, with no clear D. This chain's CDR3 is CASSLERSSYNSPLHF. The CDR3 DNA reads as TGCGCCAGCAGCTTGGAGAGGAGCTCCTATAATTCACCCCTCCACTTT. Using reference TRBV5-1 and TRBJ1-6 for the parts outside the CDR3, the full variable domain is KAGVTQTPRYLIKTRGQQVTLSCSPISGHRSVSWYQQTPGQGLQFLFEYFSETQRNKGNFPGRFSGRQFSNSRSEMNVSTLELGDSALYLCASSLERSSYNSPLHFGNGTRLTVT.